A single sample gave rise to the 32 T cell receptor beta chains below, sequenced in a study of CD8 T cells in ankylosing spondylitis. Whole-study results and caveats: For ankylosing spondylitis blood, a TCR beta motif of about eight highly homologous variants appeared characteristic.

TCRdb passed the 5' RACE reads through MiXCR, listing each CDR3 protein once. The sample records fewer than 750,000 distinct CDR3 sequences, over 15% being singletons. The antigens of these receptors remain unknown. The sequencing input was blood, either unsorted or a sorted T cell fraction (not recorded which). These receptors were collected from a male donor with ankylosing spondylitis.

This clonotype was seen a few times. The chain combines TRBV5-6 with TRBJ2-7; either TRBD1 or TRBD2 may fit D (6 bases each). The CDR3 runs to 14 residues. V was pared by 2 bases and J by 2 bases, with 11 bases between. Germline CDR1 is SGHDT and CDR2 is YYEEEE. The CDR3 spells CASSLGGPPYEQYF. In DNA form, the CDR3 reads TGTGCCAGCAGCTTAGGGGGGCCCCCCTACGAGCAGTACTTC.

The chain is built from TRBV11-2 and TRBJ1-4; 8 nucleotides match TRBD1. The junction had 8 bases not matched to a gene; V was cut back by 2 bases and J by 6 bases. There are 16 residues in the CDR3. Germline V gives CDR1 SGHAT, CDR2 FQNNGV. The CDR3 DNA follows: TGTGCCAGCAGCTTACTGGACAGGGTTATAGATGAAAAACTGTTTTTT. It yields the protein CASSLLDRVIDEKLFF.

This chain uses TRBV20-1 with TRBJ2-2, with 11 nucleotides matching TRBD1. CDR3 length: 16 amino acids. V lost 0 bases, J lost 6 bases, and 6 bases stayed unmatched. CDR1 is DFQATT, CDR2 SNEGSKA, per germline (reference sequence). CDR3 nucleotide sequence: TGCAGTGCTAGAGATCAGGACAGGGGGCAAGCCGGGGAGCTGTTTTTT. Translated: CSARDQDRGQAGELFF.

This clonotype was observed a handful of times. The chain links TRBV5-5 to TRBJ2-1; TRBD1 agrees at 9 bases. Germline V gene data show CDR1 as SGHKS and CDR2 as YYEKEE (reference sequence). V shed 5 bases and J 8 bases; nucleotides not matched to a gene: 5. This CDR3 is 13 amino acids long. In DNA, the CDR3 is TGTGCCAGCAGGCCAACAGGGGGCCATGAGCAGTTCTTC. Protein: CASRPTGGHEQFF.

CDR3 in DNA: TGTGCCAGCAACCAGGCCGGGGGACTACCGACCTACAATGAGCAGTTCTTC. Translating it yields CASNQAGGLPTYNEQFF. The chain carries TRBV5-6 and TRBJ2-1, with 7 bases matching TRBD2. Germline V lookup: CDR1 SGHDT, CDR2 YYEEEE. The CDR3 spans 17 residues. Trimming removed 6 bases from V and 2 bases from J; junction bases left unmatched: 14.

The chain recombines TRBV29-1 with TRBJ2-3; D possibly corresponds to TRBD1 (6 bases). With 3 bases removed from V and 1 base from J, the gap between germline ends came to 14 bases. Germline values: CDR1 SQVTM, CDR2 ANQGSEA. This CDR3 spans 15 amino acids. The CDR3 DNA sequence: TGCAGCGTTGAGCGGCAGGGGCTGGGCACAGATACGCAGTATTTT. It translates to CSVERQGLGTDTQYF.

In DNA form, the CDR3 reads TGTGCCAGCAGCGCCGGGGACAGTCGGGCGTGGGAGCAGTACTTC. This codes for CASSAGDSRAWEQYF. V usage is TRBV9 and J usage is TRBJ2-7, with 7 bases fitting TRBD1. CDR3 length: 15 amino acids. Germline V CDR1 and CDR2: SGDLS, YYNGEE. Trimming at V came to 3 bases and at J to 7 bases, leaving 13 bases not matched to a gene. Filled out from reference TRBV9 and TRBJ2-7, the complete variable domain reads DSGVTQTPKHLITATGQRVTLRCSPRSGDLSVYWYQQSLDQGLQFLIQYYNGEERAKGNILERFSAQQFPDLHSELNLSSLELGDSALYFCASSAGDSRAWEQYFGPGTRLTVT.

The gene calls are TRBV20-1 and TRBJ2-7, with D unresolved. CDR1 and CDR2 from the germline V gene are DFQATT and SNEGSKA (reference sequence). Trimming took 3 bases from V and 5 from J, leaving 14 bases between them. This CDR3 spans 13 amino acids. CDR3 residues: CSASILSGHEQYF. The CDR3 bases are TGCAGTGCTAGTATCTTGTCCGGCCACGAGCAGTACTTC.

V gene TRBV5-1 combines with J gene TRBJ1-2, with D possibly TRBD1 on 5 matching bases. The length of the CDR3 is 14 residues. Germline assignment: CDR1 SGHRS and CDR2 YFSETQ. V gave up 0 bases and J gave up 8 bases, with 14 bases separating them. In DNA, the CDR3 is TGCGCCAGCAGCTTGGCCAGAGGGGTGGAGGGCTACACCTTC. It yields the protein CASSLARGVEGYTF.

This rearrangement joins TRBV6-5 to TRBJ2-7; a possible D gene is TRBD1 (6 bases). This CDR3 comprises 15 residues. Germline V gene data show CDR1 as MNHEY and CDR2 as SVGAGI. The ends were cut back, 1 base at V and 1 base at J, with 11 bases in the middle. This CDR3 is CASSYYTGLSYEQYF. The CDR3 DNA follows: TGTGCCAGCAGTTACTATACAGGGTTGTCCTACGAGCAGTACTTC.

Only a few counts were recorded for this clonotype. V and J are TRBV18 and TRBJ2-3, with 10 bases that match TRBD1. Trimming cost V 6 bases and J 4 bases; bases outside gene matches: 7. CDR3 size: 15 residues. Germline assignment: CDR1 KGHSH and CDR2 LQKENI. The CDR3 spells CASSETGGAADTQYF. In DNA form, the CDR3 reads TGTGCCAGCTCCGAGACAGGGGGCGCCGCAGATACGCAGTATTTT. Based on the CDR3 plus reference TRBV18 and TRBJ2-3, the full variable domain is NAGVMQNPRHLVRRRGQEARLRCSPMKGHSHVYWYRQLPEEGLKFMVYLQKENIIDESGMPKERFSAEFPKEGPSILRIQQVVRGDSAAYFCASSETGGAADTQYFGPGTRLTVL.

Only a few counts were recorded for this clonotype. This rearrangement joins TRBV28 to TRBJ2-3, with a weak D call TRBD2 (7 bases). The CDR3 runs 13 residues. Germline CDR1 and CDR2: MDHEN and SYDVKM. The V and J ends lost 2 bases and 7 bases respectively, with 10 bases between them. The CDR3 DNA is TGTGCCAGCAGTTTAGGGGGGGGCTATACGCAGTATTTT. Translating gives CASSLGGGYTQYF.

The chain has TRBV20-1 and TRBJ1-2; D perhaps matches TRBD1 (6 bases). V shed 6 bases and J shed 2 bases, with 7 bases lying between them. The CDR3 runs to 11 residues. The germline V gene has CDR1 DFQATT and CDR2 SNEGSKA (reference sequence). Here the CDR3 DNA reads TGCAGTGCCGGGACAAACTATGGCTACACCTTC. Encoded protein: CSAGTNYGYTF.

This clonotype was counted a few times. The chain uses TRBV7-2 and TRBJ2-1, with D tentatively TRBD1 (5 bases). The V and J ends lost 2 bases and 0 bases respectively, with 11 bases between them. Looked up from germline, CDR1 is SGHTA and CDR2 is FQGNSA. The CDR3 is 16 residues long. Here the CDR3 reads CASSLRGSSSYNEQFF. The CDR3 DNA follows: TGTGCCAGCAGCTTAAGGGGCAGTAGCTCCTACAATGAGCAGTTCTTC.

The chain carries TRBV20-1 and TRBJ2-7; TRBD2 matches at 10 bases. After removal of 5 bases from V and 4 bases from J, the junction contained 2 bases not matched to a gene. This CDR3 is built from 12 residues. Germline V gives CDR1 DFQATT, CDR2 SNEGSKA (reference sequence). The CDR3 DNA follows: TGCAGTGCTGGACTAGCGGAGTACGAGCAGTACTTC. This gives the protein CSAGLAEYEQYF.

The chain joins TRBV20-1 to TRBJ2-7; 10 bases line up with TRBD2. The length of the CDR3 is 15 residues. Germline CDR1 is DFQATT and CDR2 is SNEGSKA (reference sequence). The junction had 8 bases not matched to a gene; V was cut back by 3 bases and J by 3 bases. Written as DNA, the CDR3 is TGCAGTGCTAGGGACCGTAGCGGGGGGAACTACGAGCAGTACTTC. It translates to CSARDRSGGNYEQYF.

For the CDR3, the DNA is TGCGCCAGCAGCCCCGGTCCACAGGGAACCCAAGAGACCCAGTACTTC. It encodes CASSPGPQGTQETQYF. The chain couples TRBV5-1 to TRBJ2-5, with D tentatively TRBD1 (6 bases). This CDR3 contains 16 residues. Germline CDR1 reads SGHRS; CDR2 reads YFSETQ. Trimming took 4 bases from V and 1 from J, leaving 17 bases between them.

The rearrangement joins TRBV5-1 to TRBJ2-5; TRBD1 matches at 8 bases. This CDR3 has 16 amino acids. Germline CDR1 SGHRS, CDR2 YFSETQ. V shed 4 bases and J 5 bases; nucleotides not matched to a gene: 13. CDR3 bases: TGCGCCAGCAGCATTCAGCCATCGGACAGGGATGAGACCCAGTACTTC. It translates to CASSIQPSDRDETQYF. The full variable domain, in which reference TRBV5-1 and TRBJ2-5 provide the parts outside the CDR3, is KAGVTQTPRYLIKTRGQQVTLSCSPISGHRSVSWYQQTPGQGLQFLFEYFSETQRNKGNFPGRFSGRQFSNSRSEMNVSTLELGDSALYLCASSIQPSDRDETQYFGPGTRLLVL.

The genes are TRBV27 and TRBJ2-6; D not certain. The V end lost 6 bases, the J end lost 1 base, and 16 bases lay between the germline ends. In germline, CDR1 is MNHEY, CDR2 SMNVEV (reference sequence). This CDR3 region has 17 residues. The CDR3 DNA reads as TGTGCCAGCAGCAGAACCCCCTCCGGGTCTGGGGCCAACGTCCTGACTTTC. Translation: CASSRTPSGSGANVLTF.

Remarks on this clonotype: Just one base apart from a much larger clone, this may be a read error. V usage is TRBV12-3 or TRBV12-4 and J usage is TRBJ1-1, with 8 bases matching TRBD1. The CDR3 has 11 residues. As DNA, the CDR3 is TGTGTCAGCAGGGCAGGGGGCGTAGCTTTCTTT. Its protein product is CVSRAGGVAFF.

This clonotype was recorded a few times. DNA for the CDR3: TGTGCCAGCAGCAAAGTTGGCAGAAACTCCTACGAGCAGTACTTC. Protein: CASSKVGRNSYEQYF. The V call is TRBV21-1, the J call TRBJ2-7. TRBV21-1 is a known pseudogene. The CDR3 covers 15 residues.

The chain joins TRBV28 to TRBJ2-1, with a possible D match to TRBD2 (5 bases). V lost 5 bases, J lost 4 bases, and 12 bases lay in between. The CDR3 runs 14 residues. CDR1 MDHEN and CDR2 SYDVKM come from the germline V gene. As DNA, the CDR3 is TGTGCCAGCAGTCCCCCATGGACTTACAATGAGCAGTTCTTC. Its translation: CASSPPWTYNEQFF.

Only a few counts were recorded for this clonotype. The rearrangement links TRBV25-1 to TRBJ1-2; 8 nucleotides line up with TRBD1. Germline V gene sequence: CDR1 MGHDK, CDR2 SYGVNS. This CDR3 has 13 amino acids. V was clipped by 6 bases and J by 4 bases; unmatched bases: 4. DNA of the CDR3: TGTGCCAGCAGGGGGGACAGGCGCTATGGCTACACCTTC. As protein: CASRGDRRYGYTF.

The CDR3 DNA reads TGCAGTGCTAGAGTTTGGGCTGACACAGATACGCAGTATTTT. Translation gives CSARVWADTDTQYF. The chain recombines TRBV20-1 with TRBJ2-3; the D is unclear. The CDR3 has 14 residues. V lost 1 base and J lost 2, with 10 bases in between. Per the germline V gene, CDR1 is DFQATT and CDR2 is SNEGSKA (reference sequence).

Only a few counts were recorded for this clonotype. J is TRBJ2-5 and V is TRBV29-1, with 14 positions matching TRBD2. The CDR3 loop spans 15 amino acids. Germline-derived CDR1 and CDR2 are SQVTM and ANQGSEA. As DNA, the CDR3 is TGCGGGGTCCGACCGACTAGCGGGAGGGCCCCAACCCAGTACTTC. It is translated as CGVRPTSGRAPTQYF.

At least ten counts were recorded for this clonotype. CDR3 sequence: CASSHMTGWTFSPLHF. The DNA for the CDR3 is TGTGCCAGCAGTCACATGACAGGGTGGACTTTTTCACCCCTCCACTTT. V gene TRBV12-3 or TRBV12-4 combines with J gene TRBJ1-6; 7 nucleotides line up with TRBD1. V lost 5 bases and J lost 9; bases outside the gene matches: 13. The CDR3 runs to 16 residues.

This clonotype was seen a handful of times. The V gene is TRBV19, the J gene TRBJ2-1, with 11 bases that match TRBD1. This CDR3 is built from 16 residues. The germline V gene has CDR1 LNHDA and CDR2 SQIVND (reference sequence). The ends lost 6 bases at V and 9 bases at J; junction bases unmatched: 13. The CDR3 is CASSPAFGTGGSEQFF. Written as DNA, the CDR3 is TGTGCCAGTAGCCCCGCCTTCGGGACAGGGGGTAGTGAGCAGTTCTTC.

In DNA, the CDR3 is TGTGCCAGCAGCCCCAGTTCAGGGGTGAGGCTCTACGAGCAGTACTTC. Translation: CASSPSSGVRLYEQYF. This rearrangement joins TRBV5-5 to TRBJ2-7, with D possibly being TRBD1 (6 bases). This CDR3 is built from 16 residues. With 4 bases removed from V and 3 bases from J, the gap between germline ends came to 20 bases. Germline V gene lookup returns CDR1 SGHKS and CDR2 YYEKEE (reference sequence).

The table lists this clonotype with a few counts. The chain uses TRBV6-2 or TRBV6-3 and TRBJ2-7; D is unresolved. V lost 4 bases to trimming and J lost 0 bases, with 13 bases between them. The CDR3 has 15 amino acids. CDR1 is MNHEY, CDR2 SVGEGT, per germline. The CDR3 protein is CASSSVWGSSYEQYF. The CDR3 DNA follows: TGTGCCAGCAGTTCGGTGTGGGGTAGCTCCTACGAGCAGTACTTC.

This CDR3 is CASSAAGHYEQYF. The CDR3 DNA follows: TGTGCCAGCAGTGCGGCAGGGCACTACGAGCAGTACTTC. The rearrangement uses TRBV2 and TRBJ2-7, with a weak D call TRBD1 (5 bases). From germline, CDR1 is SNHLY and CDR2 FYNNEI. This CDR3 comprises 13 residues. The V gene lost 4 bases and the J gene lost 3 bases, with 10 bases spanning the gap. Combining the CDR3 with reference TRBV2 and TRBJ2-7 gives the whole variable domain EPEVTQTPSHQVTQMGQEVILRCVPISNHLYFYWYRQILGQKVEFLVSFYNNEISEKSEIFDDQFSVERPDGSNFTLKIRSTKLEDSAMYFCASSAAGHYEQYFGPGTRLTVT.

The table lists this clonotype with a few counts. V usage is TRBV5-1 and J usage is TRBJ1-1; D not resolved. Trimming stripped 5 bases from V and 2 bases from J, with 10 bases between. There are 13 residues in the CDR3. Germline V gives CDR1 SGHRS, CDR2 YFSETQ. DNA of the CDR3: TGCGCCAGCAGGACGGTTTTCAACACTGAAGCTTTCTTT. It codes for CASRTVFNTEAFF.

This clonotype has a handful of counts. The chain is built from TRBV7-9 and TRBJ1-4, with 10 positions matching TRBD1. Germline CDR1 is SEHNR and CDR2 is FQNEAQ (reference sequence). V was clipped by 2 bases and J by 6 bases; unmatched bases: 6. The CDR3 spans 16 residues. CDR3 loop: CASSLYFGTGDEKLFF. The DNA of the CDR3 is TGTGCCAGCAGCTTATATTTTGGGACAGGGGATGAAAAACTGTTTTTT.